The T cell receptor (beta chain) described here comes from a study of blood T cell repertoires in COVID-19. Study at large: Acute-phase and convalescent COVID-19 samples originated in the United States, Italy and Spain. In each case, the material was cDNA or gDNA derived from T cells, B-cell-depleted T cells, or PBMCs.

Produced via immunoSEQ multiplex PCR; TCRdb's table is partial and in-frame only. The table shows 75,000 to 100,000 clones, with approximately 87% occurring only once. The V gene's germline CDR1 is SGHTA and CDR2 FQGNSA. V was cut by 1 base and J by 3 bases, with 13 bases left in between. The CDR3 totals 15 residues. The chain couples TRBV7-2 to TRBJ2-7, with D possibly being TRBD2 (7 bases). The specimen was peripheral blood. The TCR originated in a human donor in a cohort sampled during active COVID-19. The chain's CDR3 is CASSLEGGGNYEQYF. The CDR3 bases are TGTGCCAGCAGCTTAGAGGGGGGGGGCAACTACGAGCAGTACTTC. The complete variable domain, with remaining parts taken from reference TRBV7-2 and TRBJ2-7, reads GAGVSQSPSNKVTEKGKDVELRCDPISGHTALYWYRQSLGQGLEFLIYFQGNSAPDKSGLPSDRFSAERTGGSVSTLTIQRTQQEDSAVYLCASSLEGGGNYEQYFGPGTRLTVT.